Listed here is a single T cell receptor (beta chain). Primed by a sample-barcoded 5' primer and a J-beta primer mix, a second PCR proceeded for 7 to 11 cycles. TCRdb itself ran the 5' RACE reads through MiXCR, one entry per CDR3 protein. The sample includes approximately 780,000 distinct CDR3 sequences, roughly 24% of them seen just once. Peripheral blood, about 10 milliliters per donor, was collected. The entry originates in a study of blood T cells in healthy people across ages. The CDR3 sequence is 13 residues long. The germline V gene has CDR1 SGHTA and CDR2 FQGTGA. V was clipped by 3 bases and J by 7 bases, with 7 bases between them. The data also belong to a second study, concerning T cells of mothers and their children.

The rearrangement links TRBV7-3 to TRBJ1-6; no firm D call. The specimen sequenced was blood. This clonotype was obtained from a boy younger than 18 in good health. The CDR3 protein is CASSFGVNSPLHF. CDR3 coding DNA: TGTGCCAGCAGCTTTGGGGTAAATTCACCCCTCCACTTT. The full variable domain, in which reference TRBV7-3 and TRBJ1-6 provide the parts outside the CDR3, is GAGVSQTPSNKVTEKGKYVELRCDPISGHTALYWYRQSLGQGPEFLIYFQGTGAADDSGLPNDRFFAVRPEGSVSTLKIQRTERGDSAVYLCASSFGVNSPLHFGNGTRLTVT.